One sample yielded the 20 T cell receptor beta chains listed below, sequenced in a study of patients and donors after allogeneic stem cell transplantation. TCRdb recomputed calls from the RT-PCR reads with MiXCR, one row per CDR3 protein. This table has 400,000 to 500,000 distinct CDR3 sequences, around 16% appearing once. The material sequenced was blood, either unsorted or a sorted T cell fraction (not recorded which). Receptor source: a human donor who was either an allogeneic HSCT recipient or a stem cell or donor lymphocyte infusion donor (not recorded which). It is not recorded whose cells these are; they may come from a transplant donor.

This chain joins TRBV2 and TRBJ2-2; the D gene could be TRBD1 or TRBD2 (6 bases each). Germline lookup yields CDR1 SNHLY and CDR2 FYNNEI. The CDR3 spans 15 residues. With 4 bases removed from V and 7 bases from J, the gap between germline ends came to 16 bases. The CDR3 DNA reads as TGTGCCAGCAGTGTCGGAGGGGGAGTTATCGGGGAGCTGTTTTTT. This codes for CASSVGGGVIGELFF.

The chain joins TRBV20-1 to TRBJ2-7; 7 bases align to TRBD1. The CDR3 consists of 15 residues. V lost 0 bases and J lost 3; bases outside the gene matches: 8. CDR1 is DFQATT and CDR2 is SNEGSKA in the germline V gene (reference sequence). CDR3 sequence: CSARDRRTGLYEQYF. DNA for the CDR3: TGCAGTGCTAGAGATAGGCGGACAGGACTCTACGAGCAGTACTTC.

This clonotype has just a few counts. The chain combines TRBV15 with TRBJ2-3; unclear D gene. The CDR3 is 13 residues long. Germline V CDR1 and CDR2: LNHNV, YYDKDF (reference sequence). Trimming shortened V by 3 bases and J by 6 bases, and 10 bases separated the two germline ends. The CDR3 DNA reads TGTGCCACCAGCAGGGGTGGCGCTGATACGCAGTATTTT. Its translation is CATSRGGADTQYF.

In its sample, this clonotype was seen many times. The junction and the germline gene differ at one end; a read error may be behind it. The CDR3 sequence: CASSFSLNTEAFF. CDR3 DNA sequence: TGTGCTAGCAGCTTCTCCCTGAACACTGAAGCTTTCTTT. The chain links TRBV7-7 to TRBJ1-1; D remains unclear. The CDR3 is 13 residues long. Germline CDR1 is SSHAT and CDR2 is FNYEAQ (reference sequence).

This clonotype was detected many times. One junction end does not reproduce the germline sequence, and a read error may be involved. The chain has TRBV7-6 and TRBJ2-2, with D tentatively TRBD1 (5 bases). The CDR3 spans 12 residues. Germline V gene lookup returns CDR1 SGHVS and CDR2 FNYEAQ. CDR3 protein: CASSPYQGIGSF. The CDR3 region has the DNA TGTGCCAGCAGCCCCTATCAGGGAATAGGGTCTTTT.

This clonotype was detected a few times. The chain carries TRBV5-6 and TRBJ2-7, with 8 bases identical to TRBD1. The CDR3 loop spans 16 amino acids. Trimming cost V 3 bases and J 3 bases; bases outside gene matches: 11. The germline CDR1 and CDR2 sequences are SGHDT and YYEEEE. CDR3 bases: TGTGCCAGCAGCTCTGGCCCGGACAGGGCTCTCTACGAGCAGTACTTC. It encodes CASSSGPDRALYEQYF. Together with reference TRBV5-6 and TRBJ2-7, the CDR3 gives the full variable domain: DAGVTQSPTHLIKTRGQQVTLRCSPKSGHDTVSWYQQALGQGPQFIFQYYEEEERQRGNFPDRFSGHQFPNYSSELNVNALLLGDSALYLCASSSGPDRALYEQYFGPGTRLTVT.

This clonotype was counted only a few times. The gene calls are TRBV20-1 and TRBJ1-6; D possibly corresponds to TRBD1 (6 bases). V was shortened by 6 bases and J by 4 bases, with 16 bases between the two germline ends. The CDR3 spans 15 residues. CDR1 and CDR2 (germline): DFQATT, SNEGSKA (reference sequence). The CDR3 sequence: CSARQTGSYNSPLHF. The CDR3 nucleotides are TGCAGTGCCCGACAGACAGGATCTTATAATTCACCCCTCCACTTT.

This clonotype was counted a few times. The rearrangement links TRBV6-2 or TRBV6-3 to TRBJ2-6, with D hard to call. The CDR3 covers 18 residues. V gave up 7 bases and J gave up 1 base, with 20 bases separating them. Per the germline V gene, CDR1 is MNHEY and CDR2 is SVGEGT. DNA of the CDR3: TGTGCCAGCAAAGGGCTCTGGTTAGCTTCTTCTGGGGCCAACGTCCTGACTTTC. It translates to CASKGLWLASSGANVLTF.

The J gene is TRBJ1-1, the V gene TRBV10-3, with D unclear. The germline V and J ends were trimmed by 6 bases and 1 base, with 9 bases remaining between them. The CDR3 has 13 residues. Germline CDR1 and CDR2: ENHRY and SYGVKD. The chain's CDR3 is CAISSRANTEAFF. CDR3 in DNA: TGTGCCATCAGCTCCCGGGCGAACACTGAAGCTTTCTTT.

This clonotype was seen a handful of times. The V gene is TRBV2, the J gene TRBJ2-3, with 8 bases fitting TRBD1. From germline, CDR1 is SNHLY and CDR2 FYNNEI. CDR3 length equals 16 residues. V shed 6 bases, J shed 1 base, and the junction held 9 bases outside the gene matches. The CDR3 DNA follows: TGTGCCAGCAGCAAGGACAGGGCCTTGGGCACAGATACGCAGTATTTT. It specifies CASSKDRALGTDTQYF. Drawing the rest from reference TRBV2 and TRBJ2-3, the complete variable domain is EPEVTQTPSHQVTQMGQEVILRCVPISNHLYFYWYRQILGQKVEFLVSFYNNEISEKSEIFDDQFSVERPDGSNFTLKIRSTKLEDSAMYFCASSKDRALGTDTQYFGPGTRLTVL.

This clonotype was seen at least ten times. V and J are TRBV12-3 or TRBV12-4 and TRBJ1-1, with no clear D. The CDR3 is 13 amino acids. V gave up 8 bases and J gave up 5 bases, with 15 bases separating them. The DNA for the CDR3 is TGTGCCAGCGAGGGCCCTAAGGAGACTGAAGCTTTCTTT. This translates into CASEGPKETEAFF.

This clonotype came up a few times. The CDR3 bases are TGCAGTGCGTCTGGACGGAGAATTTATAATTCACCCCTCCACTTT. Translation gives CSASGRRIYNSPLHF. The J gene is TRBJ1-6, the V gene TRBV20-1; D remains ambiguous. CDR1 and CDR2 from the germline V gene are DFQATT and SNEGSKA (reference sequence). The CDR3 spans 15 residues. V was shortened by 6 bases and J by 4 bases, with 16 bases between the two germline ends.

The CDR3 DNA follows: TGTGCCACCAGCAGAGTTAGACAGATGAACACTGAAGCTTTCTTT. This translates into CATSRVRQMNTEAFF. The rearrangement links TRBV15 to TRBJ1-1, with D possibly being TRBD1 (5 bases). CDR1 and CDR2 from the germline V gene are LNHNV and YYDKDF (reference sequence). The V end was cut by 1 base, the J end by 0 bases, with 9 bases between. The CDR3 is 15 amino acids.

V and J are TRBV5-1 and TRBJ2-7; the D call may be TRBD1 or TRBD2 (5 bases each). Between the trimmed V and J ends, which lost 4 bases and 6 bases, there was a span of 11 bases. Germline V gene sequence: CDR1 SGHRS, CDR2 YFSETQ. CDR3 size: 12 residues. CDR3 region: CASSGGGPEQYF. As DNA, the CDR3 is TGCGCCAGCAGCGGGGGTGGGCCCGAGCAGTACTTC.

The genes are TRBV5-1 and TRBJ2-3; TRBD1 might be the D (6 bases). Trimming stripped 0 bases from V and 2 bases from J, with 10 bases between. Germline V gene lookup returns CDR1 SGHRS and CDR2 YFSETQ. This CDR3 spans 15 amino acids. The CDR3 reads CASSLGRGDTDTQYF. CDR3 nucleotides: TGCGCCAGCAGCTTGGGCAGGGGCGACACAGATACGCAGTATTTT. Full variable domain (missing parts from reference TRBV5-1 and TRBJ2-3): KAGVTQTPRYLIKTRGQQVTLSCSPISGHRSVSWYQQTPGQGLQFLFEYFSETQRNKGNFPGRFSGRQFSNSRSEMNVSTLELGDSALYLCASSLGRGDTDTQYFGPGTRLTVL.

V and J are TRBV28 and TRBJ2-3, with 8 bases that match TRBD2. Unmatched junction bases numbered 14, after V lost 6 bases and J lost 3 bases. The CDR3 covers 17 residues. Per the germline V gene, CDR1 is MDHEN and CDR2 is SYDVKM. The CDR3 nucleotides are TGTGCCAGCAGCCCGTTAGGGAGCGGGAGCACTACAGATACGCAGTATTTT. Protein product: CASSPLGSGSTTDTQYF.

A few counts support this clonotype. The J gene is TRBJ2-1, the V gene TRBV5-1, with TRBD1 as a possible D gene (6 bases). CDR1 is SGHRS, CDR2 YFSETQ, per germline. Between the trimmed V and J ends, which lost 2 bases and 2 bases, there was a span of 8 bases. The CDR3 totals 14 residues. The CDR3 protein is CASSFRDTYNEQFF. The CDR3 DNA follows: TGCGCCAGCAGCTTCAGGGACACCTACAATGAGCAGTTCTTC.

This clonotype was counted a few times. The chain combines TRBV7-9 with TRBJ2-5; TRBD2 aligns across 11 bases. CDR3 length: 13 residues. J gave up 3 bases and V 8 bases, and 2 bases lay outside the gene matches. CDR1 is SEHNR and CDR2 is FQNEAQ in the germline V gene (reference sequence). CDR3 sequence reads: CASLAGGKETQYF. Here the CDR3 DNA reads TGTGCCAGCCTAGCGGGGGGAAAAGAGACCCAGTACTTC.

The rearrangement uses TRBV6-2 or TRBV6-3 and TRBJ2-1; the D gene is possibly TRBD2 (7 bases). V lost 5 bases to trimming and J lost 4 bases, with 15 bases between them. CDR3 length: 15 amino acids. CDR1 and CDR2 (germline): MNHEY, SVGEGT. The CDR3 DNA follows: TGTGCCAGCAGTGCCCTCGGGGGGCTGTACAATGAGCAGTTCTTC. Amino acids: CASSALGGLYNEQFF.

The rearrangement uses TRBV20-1 and TRBJ2-2, with TRBD2 identical over 14 bases. The V and J ends lost 6 bases and 2 bases, in that order; junction bases with no gene match: 17. Germline V CDR1 and CDR2: DFQATT, SNEGSKA (reference sequence). CDR3 length: 20 amino acids. CDR3 residues: CSAHRGARLAGGVNTGELFF. As DNA, the CDR3 is TGCAGTGCCCACCGGGGGGCAAGACTAGCGGGAGGGGTAAACACCGGGGAGCTGTTTTTT.